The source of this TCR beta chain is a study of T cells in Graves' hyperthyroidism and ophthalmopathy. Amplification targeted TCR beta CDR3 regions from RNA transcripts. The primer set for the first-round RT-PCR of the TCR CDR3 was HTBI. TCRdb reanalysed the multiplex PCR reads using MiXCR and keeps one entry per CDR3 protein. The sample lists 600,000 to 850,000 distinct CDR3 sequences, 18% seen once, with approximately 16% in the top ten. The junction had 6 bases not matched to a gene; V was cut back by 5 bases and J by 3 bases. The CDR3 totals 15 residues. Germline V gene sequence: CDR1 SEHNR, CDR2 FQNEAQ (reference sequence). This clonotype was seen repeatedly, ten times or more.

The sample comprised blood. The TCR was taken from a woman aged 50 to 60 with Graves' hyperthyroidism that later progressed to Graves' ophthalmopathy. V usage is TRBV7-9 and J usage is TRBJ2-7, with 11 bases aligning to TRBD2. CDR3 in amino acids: CASSPTSGTDYEQYF. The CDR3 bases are TGTGCCAGCAGCCCGACTAGCGGGACAGACTACGAGCAGTACTTC.